The sequence of this TCR beta chain was determined in a study of shared clonotypes between healthy human individuals. Overall study results and limits: It was anticipated that sequencing depth would influence how many clonotypes donors shared.

Worth noting for this clone: Its specificity is unknown.

Deletions cut 2 bases from V and 6 bases from J, with 13 bases between. This CDR3 is built from 14 residues. The germline gives CDR1 SGHNT, CDR2 YYREEE (reference sequence). Profiled with immunoSEQ multiplex PCR; TCRdb holds only in-frame clones, not every one. This table holds around 500,000 clones, about 85% found once. The sequence came from a woman in her thirties or forties in good health. Some clones in this sample may be carry-over from other donors' samples. The J gene is TRBJ2-3, the V gene TRBV5-4, with a weak D call TRBD2 (5 bases). Material: PBMCs. CDR3 residues: CASSLTSTSDTQYF. For the CDR3, the DNA is TGTGCCAGCAGCTTAACTAGTACCTCGGATACGCAGTATTTT.